This entry features one T cell receptor (beta chain) sequence. Its antigen is undetermined. This sample is part of a study of regulatory T cells in long-lasting Graves disease. Notes on the study in general: Persistent Graves' patients showed less TCR diversity than newly diagnosed ones.

For TCR beta, libraries came from iRepertoire HTBI primers and Arm-PCR of CDR3 regions. A single record per CDR3 protein comes from TCRdb applying MiXCR to the multiplex PCR reads. The repertoire holds about 290,000 distinct CDR3 sequences, roughly 21% seen once, with roughly three fifths in the top ten. Noted time point: persistent/refractory GD, antithyroid drugs over 5 years with positive TRAb. Isolated PBMC RNA provided the starting material for the TCR library. Germline V CDR1 and CDR2: MDHEN, SYDVKM. Trimming cost V 3 bases and J 5 bases, with 18 bases left between them. This CDR3 is built from 16 residues.

The TCR comes from a female donor with Graves disease. This rearrangement joins TRBV28 to TRBJ2-3; D remains unclear. Sample: peripheral blood mononuclear cells (PBMCs), taken when the disease was refractory, from a patient treated with antithyroid drugs. The CDR3 DNA is TGTGCCAGCAGTTTTGCCCGAAGCAGTACGGGAGATACGCAGTATTTT. As protein: CASSFARSSTGDTQYF.